The clone carrying this T cell receptor beta chain has just a few counts. Its cognate antigen is unknown. Sample treatment: oral pan-JAK inhibitor, 5-10 mg twice daily. PBMC-derived CD4+ and CD8+ T cells were sorted. TCR sequencing used cDNA made by reverse transcription of extracted RNA. Profiling relied on immunoSEQ multiplex PCR, and the TCRdb table lists in-frame clones only, not all of them. Altogether approximately 180,000 clones are present, 50% to 75% being singletons, with the ten largest covering 16%. This specimen comes from a study of CD8+ T cells in alopecia areata. Study outcomes and limitations: More clonal than normal scalp was lesional scalp, particularly alopecia totalis/universalis. The study found TCR sharing across patients less clear than in mice, possibly for HLA reasons.

This CDR3 is 14 amino acids long. V lost 4 bases and J 0 bases, leaving 11 bases between the germline ends. The germline V gene encodes CDR1 SGHRS and CDR2 YFSETQ. This sequence was found in a human donor with alopecia areata. The sequencing here drew on CD4+ T cells sorted from blood, taken at approximately week 60, from a patient treated with tofacitinib. The chain joins TRBV5-1 to TRBJ2-7; no reliable D call. CDR3 residues: CASSEYVSSYEQYF. DNA of the CDR3: TGCGCCAGCAGCGAATACGTGAGCTCCTACGAGCAGTACTTC.